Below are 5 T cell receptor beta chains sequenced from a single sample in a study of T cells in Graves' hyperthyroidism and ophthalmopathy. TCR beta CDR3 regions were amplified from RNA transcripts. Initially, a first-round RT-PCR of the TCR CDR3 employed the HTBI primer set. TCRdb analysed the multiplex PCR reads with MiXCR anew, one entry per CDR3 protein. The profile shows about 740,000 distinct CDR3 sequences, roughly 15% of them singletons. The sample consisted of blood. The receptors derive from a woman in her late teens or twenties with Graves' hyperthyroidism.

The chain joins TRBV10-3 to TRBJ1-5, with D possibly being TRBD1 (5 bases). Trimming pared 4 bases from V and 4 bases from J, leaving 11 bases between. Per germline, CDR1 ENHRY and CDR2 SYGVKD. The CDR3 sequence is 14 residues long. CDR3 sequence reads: CAISAVQGNQPQHF. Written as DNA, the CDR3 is TGTGCCATCAGTGCTGTCCAGGGTAATCAGCCCCAGCATTTT.

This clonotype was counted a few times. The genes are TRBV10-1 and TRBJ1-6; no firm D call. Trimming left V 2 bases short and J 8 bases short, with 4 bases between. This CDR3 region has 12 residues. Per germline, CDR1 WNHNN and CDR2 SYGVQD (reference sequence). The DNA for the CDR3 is TGCGCCAGCAGTGAGGGCGATTCACCCCTCCACTTT. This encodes CASSEGDSPLHF.

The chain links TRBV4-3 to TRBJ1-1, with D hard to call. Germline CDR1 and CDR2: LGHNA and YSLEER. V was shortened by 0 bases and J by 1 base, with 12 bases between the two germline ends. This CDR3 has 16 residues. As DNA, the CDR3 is TGCGCCAGCAGCCAAGATAAGTTAGGCCCGAACACTGAAGCTTTCTTT. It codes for CASSQDKLGPNTEAFF.

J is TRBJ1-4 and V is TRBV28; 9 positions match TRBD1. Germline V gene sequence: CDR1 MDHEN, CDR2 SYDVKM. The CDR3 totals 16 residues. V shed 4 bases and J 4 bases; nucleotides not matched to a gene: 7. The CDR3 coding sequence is TGTGCCAGCAGTTCCTCGAGGGACAGGGATAATGAAAAACTGTTTTTT. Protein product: CASSSSRDRDNEKLFF.

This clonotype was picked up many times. CDR3 loop: CASSLEGLAGLYEQYF. Written as DNA, the CDR3 is TGTGCCAGCAGCTTAGAGGGACTAGCGGGACTCTACGAGCAGTACTTC. The chain recombines TRBV11-2 with TRBJ2-7; 13 bases map to TRBD2. This CDR3 region has 16 residues. V dropped 0 bases and J dropped 3; count of bases not matched to a gene: 2. Germline CDR1 and CDR2: SGHAT and FQNNGV.